This passage covers 28 T cell receptor beta chains from one sample sequenced in a study of shared clonotypes between healthy human individuals. Assay used: immunoSEQ multiplex PCR; TCRdb lists only in-frame clones, some missing. The sample carries about 610,000 clones, around 97% recorded once. The sequenced sample consisted of naive CD4+ T cells sorted from blood. Specified subset: CD45RA+ positively selected. These receptors came from a woman in her 30s in good health.

The genes are TRBV30 and TRBJ1-2, with 7 bases that match TRBD1. The junction had 10 bases not matched to a gene; V was cut back by 7 bases and J by 5 bases. Germline lookup yields CDR1 GTSNPN and CDR2 SVGIG (reference sequence). This CDR3 is 13 amino acids long. The CDR3 sequence is CAYLPGQSYGYTF. The CDR3 DNA reads TGTGCCTACCTTCCGGGACAGAGTTATGGCTACACCTTC.

The genes are TRBV5-1 and TRBJ2-6; 7 bases line up with TRBD1. CDR1 SGHRS and CDR2 YFSETQ come from the germline V gene. The ends lost 1 base at V and 1 base at J; junction bases unmatched: 26. This CDR3 spans 24 amino acids. As DNA, the CDR3 is TGCGCCAGCAGCTTGTTTTCCCGGCCCGGACAGGCGAGTCAAGTCCTTTCTGGGGCCAACGTCCTGACTTTC. As protein: CASSLFSRPGQASQVLSGANVLTF. Looking up the rest from reference TRBV5-1 and TRBJ2-6 gives the full variable domain: KAGVTQTPRYLIKTRGQQVTLSCSPISGHRSVSWYQQTPGQGLQFLFEYFSETQRNKGNFPGRFSGRQFSNSRSEMNVSTLELGDSALYLCASSLFSRPGQASQVLSGANVLTFGAGSRLTVL.

The chain couples TRBV6-1 to TRBJ1-1; unclear D gene. V was cut by 5 bases and J by 1 base, with 11 bases left in between. CDR3 length equals 14 residues. CDR1 is MNHNS and CDR2 is SASEGT in the germline V gene. The CDR3 nucleotides are TGTGCCAGCAGTCGACTTCGGGAGAACACTGAAGCTTTCTTT. Amino acids: CASSRLRENTEAFF.

The rearrangement joins TRBV6-1 to TRBJ2-2; D might be TRBD2 (6 bases). The V end was cut by 6 bases, the J end by 1 base, with 6 bases between. The CDR3 runs to 13 residues. Germline loops: CDR1 MNHNS, CDR2 SASEGT. Written as DNA, the CDR3 is TGTGCCAGCAGGACTAGGAACACCGGGGAGCTGTTTTTT. Translating gives CASRTRNTGELFF.

V usage is TRBV7-9 and J usage is TRBJ1-2; D unresolved. The length of the CDR3 is 13 residues. Trimming stripped 5 bases from V and 3 bases from J, with 10 bases between. Per germline, CDR1 SEHNR and CDR2 FQNEAQ (reference sequence). The CDR3 protein is CASSERNYYGYTF. CDR3 DNA: TGTGCCAGCAGCGAGCGCAATTACTATGGCTACACCTTC.

The chain has TRBV4-1 and TRBJ2-6, with 8 positions matching TRBD1. Germline-derived CDR1 and CDR2 are MGHRA and YSYEKL. With V trimmed by 4 bases and J by 11 bases, 7 bases remained unmatched. The CDR3 has 14 residues. Written as DNA, the CDR3 is TGCGCCAGCAGCCTTTTTGACAGGGGCTACGTCCTGACTTTC. It encodes CASSLFDRGYVLTF.

The rearrangement links TRBV6-5 to TRBJ2-7; D perhaps matches TRBD2 (7 bases). This CDR3 has 14 amino acids. Germline V gene sequence: CDR1 MNHEY, CDR2 SVGAGI. The V gene lost 5 bases and the J gene lost 3 bases, with 14 bases spanning the gap. The CDR3 region is CASSNREGRYEQYF. CDR3 nucleotides: TGTGCCAGCAGTAACAGGGAGGGTCGCTACGAGCAGTACTTC.

This clone was counted between two and nine times. The chain joins TRBV11-2 to TRBJ1-2; TRBD1 is a possible D gene (5 bases). Germline V lookup: CDR1 SGHAT, CDR2 FQNNGV. Trimming took 5 bases from V and 8 from J, leaving 18 bases between them. The CDR3 is 14 amino acids. The CDR3 reads CASSGAGPVAGYTF. CDR3 coding DNA: TGTGCCAGCAGCGGGGCGGGACCAGTGGCGGGCTACACCTTC.

This sequence joins TRBV7-2 and TRBJ1-2; D is perhaps TRBD1 (5 bases). In germline, CDR1 is SGHTA, CDR2 FQGNSA. V gave up 5 bases and J gave up 5 bases, with 21 bases separating them. The CDR3 is 16 residues long. For the CDR3, the DNA is TGTGCCAGCAGCCCAAACAAGGCGGGGGGGATATATGGCTACACCTTC. It encodes CASSPNKAGGIYGYTF.

This clone was observed a single time. The V gene is TRBV2, the J gene TRBJ2-5; D is ambiguous. The CDR3 runs 14 residues. V lost 0 bases and J 4 bases, leaving 9 bases between the germline ends. The germline CDR1 and CDR2 sequences are SNHLY and FYNNEI. The CDR3 DNA follows: TGTGCCAGCAGTGAAGCGCTTTGGGGAGAGACCCAGTACTTC. Translated: CASSEALWGETQYF.

This clone was found once. The J gene is TRBJ1-2, the V gene TRBV9; no clear D. The germline gives CDR1 SGDLS, CDR2 YYNGEE. The V end was cut by 1 base, the J end by 8 bases, with 15 bases between. The CDR3 totals 14 residues. For the CDR3, the DNA is TGTGCCAGCAGCGTACGGGCGGATCCTCTCGGCTACACCTTC. This encodes CASSVRADPLGYTF.

Concerning this clone: This sample includes further DNA sequences coding for the same CDR3. The CDR3 DNA follows: TGTGCCAGCTCACCTCGGAGCGGAGCTAGCACAGATACGCAGTATTTT. Protein: CASSPRSGASTDTQYF. The chain is built from TRBV18 and TRBJ2-3; a weak D match, TRBD2 (5 bases). The CDR3 covers 16 residues. Trimming took 3 bases from V and 0 from J, leaving 13 bases between them. Germline values: CDR1 KGHSH, CDR2 LQKENI. Combining the CDR3 with reference TRBV18 and TRBJ2-3 gives the whole variable domain NAGVMQNPRHLVRRRGQEARLRCSPMKGHSHVYWYRQLPEEGLKFMVYLQKENIIDESGMPKERFSAEFPKEGPSILRIQQVVRGDSAAYFCASSPRSGASTDTQYFGPGTRLTVL.

The J gene is TRBJ2-7, the V gene TRBV13, with TRBD1 as a possible D gene (6 bases). Deletions cut 2 bases from V and 7 bases from J, with 12 bases between. This CDR3 contains 13 residues. CDR1 and CDR2 from the germline V gene are PRHDT and FYEKMQ (reference sequence). The DNA of the CDR3 is TGTGCCAGCAGCTTACAGGGGTGGGTAGAGCAGTACTTC. Residues: CASSLQGWVEQYF.

In its sample, this clone was seen once. The rearrangement links TRBV27 to TRBJ2-7; D remains ambiguous. CDR3 size: 13 residues. The germline V and J ends were trimmed by 8 bases and 4 bases, with 15 bases remaining between them. Germline CDR1 MNHEY, CDR2 SMNVEV (reference sequence). This CDR3 is CASAALPRYEQYF. The CDR3 region has the DNA TGTGCCAGCGCTGCCCTACCTAGGTACGAGCAGTACTTC.

The V gene is TRBV19, the J gene TRBJ2-2; D is unclear. V was pared by 3 bases and J by 4 bases, with 6 bases between. The length of the CDR3 is 13 residues. CDR1 is LNHDA, CDR2 SQIVND, per germline (reference sequence). The CDR3 DNA reads as TGTGCCAGTAGTATTCCCGGCACCGGGGAGCTGTTTTTT. Translated: CASSIPGTGELFF.

The V gene is TRBV19, the J gene TRBJ2-1; the D gene is possibly TRBD1 (5 bases). The CDR3 length is 15 residues. Germline assignment: CDR1 LNHDA and CDR2 SQIVND (reference sequence). With 3 bases removed from V and 7 bases from J, the gap between germline ends came to 16 bases. This CDR3 reads CASSILAGLRNEQFF. CDR3 nucleotides: TGTGCCAGTAGTATTCTGGCAGGGTTGAGGAATGAGCAGTTCTTC.

This chain uses TRBV5-1 with TRBJ2-3; 7 nucleotides agree with TRBD2. Germline CDR1 is SGHRS and CDR2 is YFSETQ. The CDR3 contains 17 residues. With 0 bases clipped from V and 2 bases from J, the junction kept 9 bases outside the gene matches. CDR3 DNA: TGCGCCAGCAGCTTGGGTGACCCCAGGGACTACACAGATACGCAGTATTTT. It is translated as CASSLGDPRDYTDTQYF. Complete variable domain (other parts from reference TRBV5-1 and TRBJ2-3): KAGVTQTPRYLIKTRGQQVTLSCSPISGHRSVSWYQQTPGQGLQFLFEYFSETQRNKGNFPGRFSGRQFSNSRSEMNVSTLELGDSALYLCASSLGDPRDYTDTQYFGPGTRLTVL.

The CDR3 loop reads CASSLGLAGGWTGELFF. In DNA form, the CDR3 reads TGTGCCAGCAGCCTTGGACTAGCGGGAGGGTGGACCGGGGAGCTGTTTTTT. This chain uses TRBV11-3 with TRBJ2-2; 15 bases match TRBD2. The CDR3 runs to 17 residues. The junction had 6 bases not matched to a gene; V was cut back by 5 bases and J by 5 bases. In germline, CDR1 is SGHNT, CDR2 YENEEA.

The J gene is TRBJ2-2, the V gene TRBV7-9, with unresolved D. This CDR3 has 15 residues. Trimming pared 1 base from V and 4 bases from J, leaving 10 bases between. Per germline, CDR1 SEHNR and CDR2 FQNEAQ (reference sequence). The CDR3: CASSLGQSFTGELFF. CDR3 bases: TGTGCCAGCAGCTTAGGTCAGTCATTCACCGGGGAGCTGTTTTTT.

The chain uses TRBV5-1 and TRBJ2-7; 9 bases fit TRBD2. Germline CDR1 is SGHRS and CDR2 is YFSETQ. After removal of 0 bases from V and 2 bases from J, the junction contained 3 bases not matched to a gene. This CDR3 has 15 amino acids. CDR3 sequence reads: CASSLGLADAYEQYF. Written as DNA, the CDR3 is TGCGCCAGCAGCTTGGGACTAGCGGACGCCTACGAGCAGTACTTC. The full variable domain, rest sourced from reference TRBV5-1 and TRBJ2-7, is KAGVTQTPRYLIKTRGQQVTLSCSPISGHRSVSWYQQTPGQGLQFLFEYFSETQRNKGNFPGRFSGRQFSNSRSEMNVSTLELGDSALYLCASSLGLADAYEQYFGPGTRLTVT.

This rearrangement joins TRBV28 to TRBJ2-5; 10 bases align to TRBD1. The last part of the DNA fits TRBJ2-7 better; the J call may be wrong. CDR3 size: 13 residues. Germline V CDR1 and CDR2: MDHEN, SYDVKM. In DNA, the CDR3 is TGTGCCAGCCGACCGGGACAGGGGAACGAGCAGTACTTC. Residues: CASRPGQGNEQYF.

The genes are TRBV28 and TRBJ2-7; 15 bases map to TRBD2. V gave up 4 bases and J gave up 1 base; unmatched junction bases: 5. There are 17 residues in the CDR3. Germline values: CDR1 MDHEN, CDR2 SYDVKM. CDR3 DNA: TGTGCCAGCAGTTCGGGACTAGCGGGAGGCTTTTCCTACGAGCAGTACTTC. Its translation: CASSSGLAGGFSYEQYF.

The chain carries TRBV6-1 and TRBJ2-4; unclear D gene. This CDR3 is 13 amino acids long. In germline, CDR1 is MNHNS, CDR2 SASEGT. The V and J ends lost 1 base and 1 base respectively, with 2 bases between them. This CDR3 is CASSEEAKNIQYF. Here the CDR3 DNA reads TGTGCCAGCAGTGAAGAGGCCAAAAACATTCAGTACTTC.

J is TRBJ2-1 and V is TRBV27; the match to TRBD1 covers 9 bases. With 5 bases clipped from V and 3 bases from J, the junction kept 8 bases outside the gene matches. Germline CDR1 is MNHEY and CDR2 is SMNVEV (reference sequence). The CDR3 covers 16 residues. The CDR3 protein is CASSPRGQGLYNEQFF. The CDR3 DNA follows: TGTGCCAGCAGTCCACGGGGACAGGGCCTCTACAATGAGCAGTTCTTC.

The chain employs TRBV2 and TRBJ2-7; 7 nucleotides match TRBD1. The germline V gene encodes CDR1 SNHLY and CDR2 FYNNEI. The CDR3 has 15 residues. Trimming cost V 6 bases and J 0 bases; bases outside gene matches: 8. The CDR3 is CASRAQGLSSYEQYF. The CDR3 nucleotides are TGTGCCAGCAGAGCACAGGGGCTCAGCTCCTACGAGCAGTACTTC.

The chain joins TRBV29-1 to TRBJ1-1; 7 bases line up with TRBD1. The germline V gene encodes CDR1 SQVTM and CDR2 ANQGSEA. The length of the CDR3 is 14 residues. Unmatched junction bases numbered 6, after V lost 4 bases and J lost 1 base. The DNA for the CDR3 is TGCAGCGTTGCAACAGGGGTCAAGAACACTGAAGCTTTCTTT. Its protein product is CSVATGVKNTEAFF. The whole variable domain, filled in from reference TRBV29-1 and TRBJ1-1, reads SAVISQKPSRDICQRGTSLTIQCQVDSQVTMMFWYRQQPGQSLTLIATANQGSEATYESGFVIDKFPISRPNLTFSTLTVSNMSPEDSSIYLCSVATGVKNTEAFFGQGTRLTVV.

This chain connects TRBV28 to TRBJ2-3; maybe TRBD1 (5 bases). This CDR3 comprises 15 residues. V was trimmed by 6 bases and J by 0 bases, leaving 13 bases between them. CDR1 and CDR2 from the germline V gene are MDHEN and SYDVKM. CDR3 sequence (DNA): TGTGCCAGCAGCGTGAGGCAGGGTAGCACAGATACGCAGTATTTT. Encoded protein: CASSVRQGSTDTQYF.

The chain couples TRBV5-4 to TRBJ2-1; 7 positions agree with TRBD1. The germline gives CDR1 SGHNT, CDR2 YYREEE (reference sequence). V lost 0 bases, J lost 1 base, and 7 bases stayed unmatched. The CDR3 length is 17 residues. In DNA form, the CDR3 reads TGTGCCAGCAGCTTGGGGGTGACAGGGAAATCCTACAATGAGCAGTTCTTC. Translation: CASSLGVTGKSYNEQFF.